This T cell receptor beta chain was captured by sequencing in a study of T cell responses to AZD1222 COVID-19 vaccine. TCRdb's copy holds only in-frame clones and misses some; the assay was immunoSEQ multiplex PCR. This table has around 200,000 clones, more than 70% appearing once. This CDR3 has 15 residues. Trimming pared 4 bases from V and 6 bases from J, leaving 16 bases between. Germline lookup yields CDR1 SGHAT and CDR2 FQNNGV. This TCR was recovered from an adult who received the AZD1222 COVID-19 vaccine. This chain links TRBV11-2 with TRBJ2-1; D is possibly TRBD1 or TRBD2 (5 bases each). The input for sequencing was peripheral blood, taken 28 days after the second AZD1222 dose. Written as DNA, the CDR3 is TGTGCCAGCAGCTCCGTTCCAGGTGGGGGCAATGAGCAGTTCTTC. Amino acids: CASSSVPGGGNEQFF. The variable domain in full, with the rest retrieved from reference TRBV11-2 and TRBJ2-1, is EAGVAQSPRYKIIEKRQSVAFWCNPISGHATLYWYQQILGQGPKLLIQFQNNGVVDDSQLPKDRFSAERLKGVDSTLKIQPAKLEDSAVYLCASSSVPGGGNEQFFGPGTRLTVL.